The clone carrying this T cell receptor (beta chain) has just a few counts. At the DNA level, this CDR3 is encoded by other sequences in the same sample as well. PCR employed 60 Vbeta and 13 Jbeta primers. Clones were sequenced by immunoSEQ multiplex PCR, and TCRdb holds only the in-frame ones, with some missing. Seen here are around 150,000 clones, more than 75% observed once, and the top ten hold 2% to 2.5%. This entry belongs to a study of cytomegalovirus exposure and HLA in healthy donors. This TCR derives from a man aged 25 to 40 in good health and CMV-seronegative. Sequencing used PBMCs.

For the CDR3, the DNA is TGTGCCAGCTCACCCTCAGAAGAGACCCAGTACTTC. Its protein product is CASSPSEETQYF. This rearrangement joins TRBV18 to TRBJ2-5; D uncertain. In germline, CDR1 is KGHSH, CDR2 LQKENI. The CDR3 contains 12 residues. The V gene lost 3 bases and the J gene lost 3 bases, with 5 bases spanning the gap.